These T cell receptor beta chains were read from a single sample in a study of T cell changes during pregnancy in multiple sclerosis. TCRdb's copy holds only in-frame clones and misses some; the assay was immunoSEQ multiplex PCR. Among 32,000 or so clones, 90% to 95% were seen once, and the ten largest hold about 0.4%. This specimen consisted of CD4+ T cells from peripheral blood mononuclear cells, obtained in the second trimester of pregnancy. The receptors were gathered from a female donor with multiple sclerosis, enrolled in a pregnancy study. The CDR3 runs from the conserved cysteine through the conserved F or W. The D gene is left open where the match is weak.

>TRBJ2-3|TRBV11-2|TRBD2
CASSLAGADTQYF
TGTGCCAGCAGCTTGGCGGGGGCAGATACGCAGTATTTT
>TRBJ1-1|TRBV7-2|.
CASSLGQMNTEAFF
TGTGCCAGCAGCCTCGGACAGATGAACACTGAAGCTTTCTTT
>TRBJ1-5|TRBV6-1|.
CASSGDRVQHF
TGTGCCAGCAGTGGCGACAGAGTCCAGCATTTT
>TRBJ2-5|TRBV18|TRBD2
CASSPPGGRSETQYF
TGTGCCAGCTCACCCCCCGGCGGGAGGTCAGAGACCCAGTACTTC
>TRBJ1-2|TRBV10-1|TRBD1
CASSPGTGGYYGYTF
TGCGCCAGCAGCCCCGGGACAGGGGGTTACTATGGCTACACCTTC
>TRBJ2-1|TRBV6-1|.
CASKAASYNEQFF
TGTGCCAGCAAAGCCGCCTCCTACAATGAGCAGTTCTTC
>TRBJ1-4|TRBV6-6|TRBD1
CASSPGQGGEKLFF
TGTGCCAGCAGCCCAGGACAGGGGGGTGAAAAACTGTTTTTT
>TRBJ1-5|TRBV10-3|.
CAISAGDQPQHF
TGTGCCATCAGTGCGGGGGATCAGCCCCAGCATTTT
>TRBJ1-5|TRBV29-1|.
CSVAPGHNQPQHF
TGCAGCGTTGCCCCGGGTCACAATCAGCCCCAGCATTTT
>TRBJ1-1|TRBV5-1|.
CASRLGSTDTEAFF
TGCGCCAGCAGATTGGGATCTACGGACACTGAAGCTTTCTTT
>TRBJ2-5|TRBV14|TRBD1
CASSQGTGGFLETQYF
TGTGCCAGCAGCCAAGGGACAGGGGGCTTTTTGGAGACCCAGTACTTC